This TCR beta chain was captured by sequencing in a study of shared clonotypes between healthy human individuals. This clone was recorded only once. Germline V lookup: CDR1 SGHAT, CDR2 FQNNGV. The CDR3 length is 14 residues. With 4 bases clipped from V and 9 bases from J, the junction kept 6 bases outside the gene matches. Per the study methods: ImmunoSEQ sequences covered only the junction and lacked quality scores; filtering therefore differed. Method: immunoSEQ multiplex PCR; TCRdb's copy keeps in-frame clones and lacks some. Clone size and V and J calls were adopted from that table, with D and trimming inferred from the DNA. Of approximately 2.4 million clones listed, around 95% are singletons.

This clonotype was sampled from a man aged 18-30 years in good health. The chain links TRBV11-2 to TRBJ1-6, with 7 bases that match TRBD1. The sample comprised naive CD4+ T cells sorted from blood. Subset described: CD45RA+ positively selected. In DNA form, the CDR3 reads TGTGCCAGCAGCTCAGGGACAGCCGGTTCACCCCTCCACTTT. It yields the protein CASSSGTAGSPLHF.